Detailed here is one TCR beta chain. Antigen specificity is unknown. The CDR3 has 12 residues. Germline assignment: CDR1 SEHNR and CDR2 FQNEAQ (reference sequence). Trimming removed 3 bases at V and 7 bases at J, with 10 bases between. Measured with immunoSEQ multiplex PCR; TCRdb has only the in-frame clones, and not every one. The repertoire holds roughly 270,000 clones, 90% to 95% seen once, with 0.5% to 0.7% in the top ten. The source of the sample is a study of T cell responses to AZD1222 COVID-19 vaccine. Broader study findings: The study sampled repertoires only after the peak T cell response.

Source: peripheral blood, taken 28 days after the second AZD1222 dose. This TCR came from an adult who received the AZD1222 COVID-19 vaccine. The genes are TRBV7-9 and TRBJ2-7, with D unresolved. The CDR3 bases are TGTGCCAGCAGCTTCTGGGGTCAAGAGCAGTACTTC. Translation: CASSFWGQEQYF.